Below are 13 T cell receptor beta chains sequenced from a single sample in a study of T cells after yellow fever vaccination (dated by TCRdb to the late 2010s). Read against the paper, the sample's treatment or condition label means: live attenuated yellow fever vaccine strain. Library method: 5' RACE. Data came from an Illumina NovaSeq 6000. Through fastp at Q25 and MiXCR, TCRdb rebuilt clones from the public reads, retaining in-frame beta chains. Rows with a matching CDR3 protein are joined into one entry that keeps the most common DNA and genes. For this sample the table gives about 430,000 distinct CDR3 sequences, of which 18% were detected only once. The ten largest clones represent roughly a sixth of the sample. Source: PBMCs, taken before the yellow fever booster vaccination. These receptors came from a man aged 18 to 29 who received the YFV17D yellow fever vaccine.

This clonotype was counted a few times. The chain employs TRBV2 and TRBJ2-5, with D tentatively TRBD2 (5 bases). The CDR3 covers 13 residues. V dropped 0 bases and J dropped 4 bases, with 6 bases sitting between them. In germline, CDR1 is SNHLY, CDR2 FYNNEI. CDR3 bases: TGTGCCAGCAGTGAAGCCCGGGGAGAGACCCAGTACTTC. Encoded protein: CASSEARGETQYF.

V usage is TRBV6-4 and J usage is TRBJ2-5, with D perhaps TRBD1 (6 bases). Germline V gene data show CDR1 as MRHNA and CDR2 as SNTAGT. The CDR3 loop spans 13 amino acids. Trimming pared 3 bases from V and 2 bases from J, leaving 7 bases between. The CDR3 loop reads CASSETGQETQYF. CDR3 nucleotides: TGTGCCAGCAGTGAGACAGGACAAGAGACCCAGTACTTC.

The chain combines TRBV20-1 with TRBJ1-1; 8 nucleotides agree with TRBD1. CDR1 is DFQATT, CDR2 SNEGSKA, per germline (reference sequence). After removal of 0 bases from V and 5 bases from J, the junction contained 8 bases not matched to a gene. This CDR3 is built from 15 residues. The CDR3 protein is CSAREPGQVGTEAFF. CDR3 DNA sequence: TGCAGTGCTAGAGAACCGGGACAGGTCGGGACTGAAGCTTTCTTT.

The chain joins TRBV7-9 to TRBJ2-5, with TRBD1 matching over 7 bases. V shed 5 bases, J shed 3 bases, and the junction held 6 bases outside the gene matches. The CDR3 extends over 14 amino acids. Germline loops: CDR1 SEHNR, CDR2 FQNEAQ (reference sequence). The CDR3 sequence: CASSPGQIEETQYF. The CDR3 coding sequence is TGTGCCAGCAGCCCGGGACAGATAGAAGAGACCCAGTACTTC.

The table lists this clonotype with a few counts. The chain is built from TRBV25-1 and TRBJ2-7, with TRBD2 as a possible D gene (6 bases). The length of the CDR3 is 15 residues. In germline, CDR1 is MGHDK, CDR2 SYGVNS. Trimming left V 2 bases short and J 6 bases short, with 17 bases between. The CDR3 protein is CASSENVLGGAEQYF. CDR3 DNA sequence: TGTGCCAGCAGTGAAAATGTACTAGGAGGGGCCGAGCAGTACTTC.

This clonotype was counted only a few times. The rearrangement links TRBV29-1 to TRBJ2-7; 7 bases map to TRBD1. Germline assignment: CDR1 SQVTM and CDR2 ANQGSEA. Losses at the gene ends were 4 bases for V and 0 bases for J; bases not matched to a gene: 6. CDR3 length equals 14 residues. This CDR3 is CSVGGTAISYEQYF. In nucleotides, the CDR3 is TGCAGCGTTGGAGGGACAGCGATCTCCTACGAGCAGTACTTC.

The genes are TRBV4-1 and TRBJ2-5; D gene uncertain. V shed 2 bases and J shed 4 bases, with 11 bases lying between them. This CDR3 is 14 amino acids long. CDR1 is MGHRA, CDR2 YSYEKL, per germline. The CDR3 region is CASSQTLVRETQYF. CDR3 DNA: TGCGCCAGCAGCCAAACCCTGGTGAGAGAGACCCAGTACTTC.

A few counts support this clonotype. The chain links TRBV12-3 or TRBV12-4 to TRBJ1-5, with 10 bases fitting TRBD1. V gave up 5 bases and J gave up 6 bases; unmatched junction bases: 4. The length of the CDR3 is 14 residues. This CDR3 is CASSRTGGSQPQHF. The DNA for the CDR3 is TGTGCCAGCAGTCGGACAGGGGGGAGTCAGCCCCAGCATTTT.

This clonotype was seen repeatedly, ten times or more. The chain couples TRBV5-1 to TRBJ1-3, with D unresolved. Germline V CDR1 and CDR2: SGHRS, YFSETQ. Trimming cost V 4 bases and J 1 base, with 9 bases left between them. This CDR3 region has 14 residues. The CDR3 DNA is TGCGCCAGCAGCCCGTATTCGTCTGGAAACACCATATATTTT. Translation gives CASSPYSSGNTIYF.

This clonotype occurred many times. V usage is TRBV7-2 and J usage is TRBJ1-5; D call uncertain. CDR3 length: 13 residues. V lost 5 bases and J 5 bases, leaving 10 bases between the germline ends. Germline CDR1 reads SGHTA; CDR2 reads FQGNSA. The DNA for the CDR3 is TGTGCCAGCAGCGGAGGGTTGGATCAGCCCCAGCATTTT. As protein: CASSGGLDQPQHF.

This clonotype showed up just a few times. For the CDR3, the DNA is TGTGCCTGGAGTGAGGGCGTCGGTGGGGCTGAAGCTTTCTTT. This sequence encodes CAWSEGVGGAEAFF. J is TRBJ1-1 and V is TRBV30; D not certain. V dropped 1 base and J dropped 6 bases, with 15 bases sitting between them. The germline gives CDR1 GTSNPN, CDR2 SVGIG (reference sequence). This CDR3 is 14 amino acids long.

This clonotype was seen many times. The chain combines TRBV7-2 with TRBJ1-1; 9 bases agree with TRBD1. This CDR3 is built from 14 residues. In germline, CDR1 is SGHTA, CDR2 FQGNSA. With 10 bases clipped from V and 0 bases from J, the junction kept 6 bases outside the gene matches. The CDR3 nucleotides read TGTGCCACCACGGGACAGGGCATGAACACTGAAGCTTTCTTT. This codes for CATTGQGMNTEAFF.

The J gene is TRBJ2-3, the V gene TRBV11-2; D call uncertain. Germline V gene sequence: CDR1 SGHAT, CDR2 FQNNGV. V dropped 10 bases and J dropped 3 bases, with 14 bases sitting between them. The CDR3 consists of 13 residues. Here the CDR3 reads CATRPGVTDTQYF. Written as DNA, the CDR3 is TGTGCCACCAGACCTGGGGTGACAGATACGCAGTATTTT.